Listed here is a single T cell receptor beta chain. Generated by immunoSEQ multiplex PCR, the TCRdb table keeps only in-frame clones and is missing some. There are 730,000 or so clones in the sample; about three quarters occur only once, and approximately 2% lies in the top ten. These data belong to a study of shared clonotypes between healthy human individuals. V dropped 4 bases and J dropped 11; count of bases not matched to a gene: 18. Germline CDR1 MGHRA, CDR2 YSYEKL. The CDR3 runs 16 residues. This chain uses TRBV4-1 with TRBJ2-5; 8 bases are a match to TRBD2. The TCR comes from a woman younger than 45 in good health. Sequencing was carried out using memory CD4+ T cells sorted from blood. Subset reported: CD45RA-negative fraction. CDR3 residues: CASSRDLSGTFREQYF. The CDR3 nucleotides are TGCGCCAGCAGCCGCGACCTTAGCGGGACATTTCGGGAGCAGTACTTC.